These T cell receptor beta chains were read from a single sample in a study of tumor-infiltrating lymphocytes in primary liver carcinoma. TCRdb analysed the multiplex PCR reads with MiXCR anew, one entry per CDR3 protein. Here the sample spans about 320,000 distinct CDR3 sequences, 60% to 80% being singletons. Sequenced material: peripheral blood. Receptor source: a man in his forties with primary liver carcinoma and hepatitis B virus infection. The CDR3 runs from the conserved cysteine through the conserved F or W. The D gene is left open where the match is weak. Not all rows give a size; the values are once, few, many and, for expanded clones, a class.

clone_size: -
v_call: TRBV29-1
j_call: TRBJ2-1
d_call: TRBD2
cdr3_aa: CSIGAGWGGSYNEQFF
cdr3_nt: TGCAGCATTGGAGCGGGGTGGGGGGGATCCTACAATGAACAGTTCTTC

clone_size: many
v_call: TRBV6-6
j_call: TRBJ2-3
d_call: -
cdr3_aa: CASSSSRDTQYF
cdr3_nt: TGTGCCAGCAGTTCCTCCAGGGATACGCAGTATTTT

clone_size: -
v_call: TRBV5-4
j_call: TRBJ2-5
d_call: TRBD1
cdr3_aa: CASSPRTGRLQETQYF
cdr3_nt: TGTGCCAGCAGCCCCAGGACAGGGAGACTCCAAGAGACCCAGTACTTC

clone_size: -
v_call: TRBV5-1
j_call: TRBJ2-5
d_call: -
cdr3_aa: CASSLYRETRYF
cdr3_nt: TGCGCCAGCAGCTTGTACCGGGAGACCCGGTACTTC

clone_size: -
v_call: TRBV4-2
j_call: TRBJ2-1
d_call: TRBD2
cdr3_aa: CASSRNSKGLSGRDYEQFF
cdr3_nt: TGTGCCAGCAGCCGGAATTCAAAGGGCCTTAGCGGGAGGGACTATGAGCAGTTCTTC

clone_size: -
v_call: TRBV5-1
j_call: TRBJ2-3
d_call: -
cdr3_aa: CASSLGWVASSTDTQYF
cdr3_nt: TGCGCCAGCAGCTTGGGCTGGGTAGCATCTAGCACAGATACGCAGTATTTT

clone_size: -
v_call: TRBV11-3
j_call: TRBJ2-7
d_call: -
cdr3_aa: CASNPLDSSYEQYF
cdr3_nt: TGTGCCAGCAATCCACTGGACAGTTCCTACGAGCAGTACTTC

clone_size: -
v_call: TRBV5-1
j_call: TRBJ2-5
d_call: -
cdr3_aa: CASTTGPQETQYF
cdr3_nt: TGCGCCAGCACGACAGGCCCCCAAGAGACCCAGTACTTC

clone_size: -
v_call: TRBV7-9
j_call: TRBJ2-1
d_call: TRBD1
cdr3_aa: CASSPSRDSGEQFF
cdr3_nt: TGTGCCAGCAGCCCGTCCCGGGACAGTGGTGAGCAGTTCTTC

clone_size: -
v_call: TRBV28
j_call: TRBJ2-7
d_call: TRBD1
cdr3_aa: CASSQIATGSYEQYF
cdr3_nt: TGTGCCAGCAGCCAAATTGCGACAGGGTCGTACGAGCAGTACTTC

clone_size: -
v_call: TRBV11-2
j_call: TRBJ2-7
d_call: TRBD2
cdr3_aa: CASSLGVLAGVNEQYF
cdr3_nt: TGTGCCAGCAGCTTAGGTGTACTAGCGGGAGTCAACGAGCAGTACTTT

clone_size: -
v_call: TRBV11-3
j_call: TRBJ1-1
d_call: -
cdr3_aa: CASSRTGGIEAFF
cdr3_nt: TGTGCCAGCAGTCGCACGGGGGGCATTGAAGCTTTCTTT

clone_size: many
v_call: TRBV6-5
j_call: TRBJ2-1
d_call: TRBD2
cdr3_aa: CASSSTSGRGYEQFF
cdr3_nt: TGTGCCAGCAGTTCGACTAGCGGGAGGGGCTATGAGCAGTTCTTC

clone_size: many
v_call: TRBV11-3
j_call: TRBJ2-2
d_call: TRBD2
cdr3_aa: CASSPTSGSAGELFF
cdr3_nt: TGTGCCAGCAGTCCGACTAGCGGGAGCGCCGGGGAGCTGTTTTTT

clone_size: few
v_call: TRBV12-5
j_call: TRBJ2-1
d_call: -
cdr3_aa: CASVGTPSDEQFF
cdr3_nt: TGTGCTAGTGTAGGGACACCAAGCGATGAGCAGTTCTTC

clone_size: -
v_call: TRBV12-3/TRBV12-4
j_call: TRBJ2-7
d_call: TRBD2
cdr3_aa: CASSLIGGGEQYF
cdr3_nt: TGTGCCAGCAGTTTAATTGGGGGGGGAGAGCAGTACTTC

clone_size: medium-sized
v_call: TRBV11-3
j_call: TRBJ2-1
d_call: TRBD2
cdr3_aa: CASSLGGLAGSGQFF
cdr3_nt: TGTGCCAGCAGCTTAGGAGGACTAGCGGGATCGGGGCAGTTCTTC

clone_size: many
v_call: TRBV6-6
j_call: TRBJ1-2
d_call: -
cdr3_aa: CASTEGSYGYTF
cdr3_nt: TGTGCCAGCACCGAGGGTAGCTATGGCTACACCTTC

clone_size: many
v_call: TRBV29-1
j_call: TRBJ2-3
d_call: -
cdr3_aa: CSGMTASTDTQYF
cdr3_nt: TGCAGCGGGATGACAGCCAGCACAGATACGCAGTATTTT

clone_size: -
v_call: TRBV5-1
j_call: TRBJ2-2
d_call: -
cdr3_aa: CASSLAEGVRRTGELFF
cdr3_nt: TGCGCCAGCAGCTTGGCCGAAGGGGTGCGCCGGACCGGGGAGCTGTTTTTT

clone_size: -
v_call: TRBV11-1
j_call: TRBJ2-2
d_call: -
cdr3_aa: CVSSLWGDTGEPFF
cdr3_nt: TGTGTCAGCAGCTTATGGGGTGACACCGGGGAGCCGTTTTTT

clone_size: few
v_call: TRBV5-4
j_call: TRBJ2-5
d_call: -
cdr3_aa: CASSRGMDSIQETQYF
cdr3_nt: TGTGCCAGCAGCCGGGGGATGGACAGCATCCAAGAGACCCAGTACTTC

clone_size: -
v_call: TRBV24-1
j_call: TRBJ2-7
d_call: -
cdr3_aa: CATSDRGQFLTYEQYF
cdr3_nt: TGTGCCACCAGCGATCGCGGACAGTTCTTAACCTACGAGCAATACTTC

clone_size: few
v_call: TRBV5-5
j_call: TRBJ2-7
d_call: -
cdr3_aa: CASSLVAEPVGEQYF
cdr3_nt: TGTGCCAGCAGCTTGGTAGCGGAGCCGGTGGGAGAGCAGTACTTC

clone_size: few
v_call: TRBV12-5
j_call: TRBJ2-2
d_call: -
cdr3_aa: CASGFLSPGNANTGELFF
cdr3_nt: TGTGCTAGTGGTTTTCTCTCGCCCGGTAACGCGAACACCGGGGAGCTGTTTTTT

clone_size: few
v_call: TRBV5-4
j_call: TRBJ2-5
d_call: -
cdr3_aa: CASSYTAVQETQYF
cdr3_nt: TGTGCCAGCAGCTACACAGCAGTCCAAGAGACCCAGTACTTC

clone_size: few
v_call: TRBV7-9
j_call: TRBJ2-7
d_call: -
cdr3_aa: CASSLAPESSYEQYF
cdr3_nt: TGTGCCAGCAGCTTGGCGCCAGAGTCGTCCTACGAGCAGTACTTC

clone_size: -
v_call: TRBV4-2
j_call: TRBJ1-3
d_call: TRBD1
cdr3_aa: CTSSQRLGGRAGNTIYF
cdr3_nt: TGTACCAGCAGCCAACGACTAGGGGGCAGGGCTGGAAACACCATATATTTT

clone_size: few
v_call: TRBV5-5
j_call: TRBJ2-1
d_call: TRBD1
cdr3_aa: CASSLTGTGTYNEQFF
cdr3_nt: TGTGCCAGCAGCTTGACCGGGACAGGGACTTACAATGAGCAGTTCTTC

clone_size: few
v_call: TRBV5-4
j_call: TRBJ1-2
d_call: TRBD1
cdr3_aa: CASSPGQELGYTF
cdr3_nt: TGTGCCAGCAGCCCGGGACAGGAACTTGGCTACACCTTC

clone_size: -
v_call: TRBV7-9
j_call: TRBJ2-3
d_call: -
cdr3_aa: CANSFPGIDTQYF
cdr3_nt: TGTGCCAACAGCTTCCCTGGCATAGATACGCAGTATTTT

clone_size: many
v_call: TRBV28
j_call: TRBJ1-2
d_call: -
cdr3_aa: CASSDGSTRGYTF
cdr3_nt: TGTGCCAGCAGCGACGGATCTACTCGAGGCTACACCTTC

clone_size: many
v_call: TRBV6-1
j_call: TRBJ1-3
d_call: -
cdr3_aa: CASSVRGGQTGNTIYF
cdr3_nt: TGTGCCAGCAGTGTGAGAGGAGGACAGACTGGAAACACCATATATTTT

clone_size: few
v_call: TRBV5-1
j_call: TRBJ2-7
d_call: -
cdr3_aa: CASSLDTPLHEQYF
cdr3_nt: TGCGCCAGCAGCTTAGATACCCCCCTCCACGAGCAGTACTTC

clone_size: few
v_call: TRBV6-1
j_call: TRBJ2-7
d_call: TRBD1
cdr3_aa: CASGQGHEQYF
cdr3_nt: TGTGCCAGCGGACAGGGCCACGAGCAGTACTTC

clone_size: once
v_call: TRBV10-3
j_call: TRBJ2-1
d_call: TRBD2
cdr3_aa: CAIRVTGGSGEQFF
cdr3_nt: TGTGCCATCAGAGTGACTGGCGGGAGTGGTGAGCAGTTCTTC

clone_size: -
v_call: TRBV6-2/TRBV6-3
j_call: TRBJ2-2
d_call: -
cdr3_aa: CASSLSRNPWELFF
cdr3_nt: TGTGCAAGCAGTCTTTCTAGGAATCCCTGGGAGCTGTTTTTT

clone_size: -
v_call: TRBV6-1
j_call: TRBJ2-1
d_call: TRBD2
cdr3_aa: CASSEAGLVGYEQFF
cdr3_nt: TGTGCCAGCAGTGAAGCGGGACTAGTGGGCTATGAGCAGTTCTTC

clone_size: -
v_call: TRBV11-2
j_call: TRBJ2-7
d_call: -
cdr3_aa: CASGRGGPSYEQYF
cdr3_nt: TGTGCCAGCGGTCGGGGCGGGCCCTCCTACGAGCAGTACTTC

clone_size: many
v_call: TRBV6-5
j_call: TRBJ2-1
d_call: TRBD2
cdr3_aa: CASSVLAGEGNEQFF
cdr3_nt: TGTGCCAGCAGCGTACTAGCGGGAGAGGGCAATGAGCAGTTCTTC

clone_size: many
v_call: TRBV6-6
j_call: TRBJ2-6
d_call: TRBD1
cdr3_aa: CASSTDRAGANVLTF
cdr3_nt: TGTGCCAGCAGTACCGACAGGGCTGGGGCCAACGTCCTGACTTTC

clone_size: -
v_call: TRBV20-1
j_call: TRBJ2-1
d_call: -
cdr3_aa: CSARRAARGEQFF
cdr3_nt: TGCAGTGCTAGACGGGCGGCCCGGGGTGAGCAGTTCTTC

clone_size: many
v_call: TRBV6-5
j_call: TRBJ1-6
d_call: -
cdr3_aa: CASSYRTPERGLHF
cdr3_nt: TGTGCCAGCAGTTATCGGACTCCTGAGCGGGGCCTCCACTTT

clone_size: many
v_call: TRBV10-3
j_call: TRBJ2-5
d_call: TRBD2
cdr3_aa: CATGAGGLQETQYF
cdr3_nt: TGTGCCACGGGGGCGGGAGGCCTTCAAGAGACCCAGTACTTC

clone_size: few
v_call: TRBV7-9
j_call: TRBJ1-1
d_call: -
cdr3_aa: CASSRANTEAFF
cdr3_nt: TGTGCCAGCAGCCGGGCCAACACTGAAGCTTTCTTT

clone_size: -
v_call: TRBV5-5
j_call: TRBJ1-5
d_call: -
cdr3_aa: CASSRDPKSNQHQHF
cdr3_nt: TGTGCCAGCAGCAGGGACCCAAAGAGCAATCAGCACCAGCATTTT

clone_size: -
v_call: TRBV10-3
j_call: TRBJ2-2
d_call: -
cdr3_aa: CAICDTDTRELFF
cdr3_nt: TGTGCCATCTGTGATACAGACACCAGGGAGCTGTTTTTT

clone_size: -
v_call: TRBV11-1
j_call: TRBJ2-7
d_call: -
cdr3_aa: CASSSSRGSEQYF
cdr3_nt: TGTGCCAGTAGCTCCTCGCGGGGTAGCGAGCAGTACTTC

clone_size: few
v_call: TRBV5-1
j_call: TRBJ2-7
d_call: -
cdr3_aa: CASSLDAGAIIHEQYF
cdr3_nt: TGCGCCAGCAGCTTGGACGCAGGGGCTATCATCCACGAGCAGTACTTC

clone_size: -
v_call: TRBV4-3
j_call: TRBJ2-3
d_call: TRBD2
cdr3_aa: CANSQETSGREASSTDTQYF
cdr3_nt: TGCGCCAACAGCCAAGAAACTAGCGGGAGGGAGGCCTCTAGCACAGATACGCAGTATTTT

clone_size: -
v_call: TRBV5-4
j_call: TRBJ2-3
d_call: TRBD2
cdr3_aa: CASSSPGTSFTSTDTQYF
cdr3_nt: TGTGCCAGCAGCTCACCCGGGACTAGCTTTACTAGCACAGATACGCAGTATTTT

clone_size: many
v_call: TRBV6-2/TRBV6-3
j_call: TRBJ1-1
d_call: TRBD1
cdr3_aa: CASSLTFDRGRSPTEAFF
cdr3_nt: TGTGCCAGCAGTTTAACCTTCGACAGGGGGCGAAGTCCCACTGAAGCTTTCTTT

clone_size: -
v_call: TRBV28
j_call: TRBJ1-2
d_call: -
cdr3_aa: CASSDRQASGVYGYTF
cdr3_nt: TGTGCCAGCAGTGACAGACAGGCCTCGGGGGTCTATGGCTACACCTTC

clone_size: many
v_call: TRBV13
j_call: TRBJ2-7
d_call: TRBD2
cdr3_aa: CASSARRGANYEQYF
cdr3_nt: TGTGCCAGCAGCGCCCGGCGGGGGGCGAACTACGAGCAGTACTTC

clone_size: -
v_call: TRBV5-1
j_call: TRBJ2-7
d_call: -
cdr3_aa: CASSPLTQVGYEQCF
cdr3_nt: TGCGCCAGCAGCCCCTTAACGCAGGTCGGCTATGAGCAGTGCTTC

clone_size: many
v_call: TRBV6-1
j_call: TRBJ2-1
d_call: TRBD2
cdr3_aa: CAGQLAGPYNEQFF
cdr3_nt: TGTGCCGGACAACTAGCGGGACCTTACAATGAGCAGTTCTTC

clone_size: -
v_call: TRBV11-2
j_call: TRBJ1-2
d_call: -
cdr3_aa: CASSTGRFNDYTF
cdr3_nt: TGTGCCAGCAGCACAGGCAGGTTTAATGACTACACCTTC